This TCR beta chain was captured by sequencing in a study of blood T cell repertoires in COVID-19 (dated by TCRdb to 2020 to 2022). Some background on the complete study: Collaborator samples came from the United States, Italy and Spain and covered acute and convalescent phases of COVID-19. The material from the prospective study consisted of cDNA or gDNA derived from T cells, B-cell-depleted T cells, or PBMCs. Subjects who had been exposed to COVID-19, were actively infected with it, or had recovered from it provided the deeply sampled blood TCRbeta repertoires that made up the dataset. The repertoires were released in a freely available public database meant as a resource for research on the immune response to SARS-CoV-2. The samples were drawn from two sources: the first 160 participants of the ongoing ImmuneRACE study, and over 950 subjects contributed by 6 global collaborators. A de-identified subject ID, COVID-19 status, age in years and sex were almost always included in the sample metadata. HLA class I and class II types, where available, came from metadata supplied by the sample provider rather than from assay-based typing. Study-wide findings and limitations: The quantity of clinical and demographic metadata differed by source and by participant and was supplied without curation.

Points on this clone: Its antigen is currently not known. No clone much larger than this one lies a single base away; base qualities are absent.

The immunoSEQ Assay, a bias-controlled multiplex PCR, was used to amplify TCRbeta CDR3 regions from genomic DNA. The authors' pipeline ran thus. Within the assay, amplification of reference gene primers was used to estimate how many nucleated cells each sample contained. To quantify the absolute abundance of each unique TCRbeta CDR3 rearrangement, sequence reads were collapsed and filtered. For each sample, productive Simpson clonality was calculated as the square root of Simpson's diversity index across productive rearrangements. The source is immuneACCESS, and TCRdb retained only in-frame sequences with V and J called. Part of the clones is not carried over; for the studies checked, unresolved V genes explain less than half of this, and the remainder is unexplained. V, J and clone size were drawn from that table, and D and trimming were deduced from the DNA. The sample table holds tens of thousands of clones, of which approximately 90% were seen once. 11% of the sample belongs to the ten largest clones.

Collaborating institutions collected whole blood in K2EDTA tubes following their own protocols. For TCRbeta analysis, collaborators shipped samples in one of three forms: frozen whole blood, isolated PBMCs, or DNA extracted from either of those sample types. The CDR3 spans 15 residues, from the cysteine through the phenylalanine. Only the CDR3 part of the read is kept: 45 bases, read in frame from the first base. Trimming costs V 9 bases and J 0 bases, and their ends lie 17 bases apart. The germline V gene supplies CDR1 SNHLY and CDR2 FYNNEI. The TCR originated in a man aged 70 or older with active or convalescent COVID-19. Rearrangement joined TRBV2 to TRBJ1-1; D gene: possibly TRBD1, on 5 matching bases. The sequenced material came from peripheral blood. The CDR3 sequence is CASQSETAMNTEAFF. The bases are TGTGCCAGTCAGAGCGAGACAGCCATGAACACTGAAGCTTTCTTT.